A single sample gave rise to the 18 T cell receptor beta chains below, sequenced in a study of T cells after yellow fever vaccination. TCRdb redid the calling of the 5' RACE reads with MiXCR, one entry per CDR3 protein. This sample yields 100,000 to 150,000 distinct CDR3 sequences, of which about 8.2% are seen a single time; approximately 37% belongs to the top ten. The specimen comprised CD8+ T cells sorted from PBMCs, sampled on the day of the yellow fever booster vaccination. The receptors shown here come from a man younger than 30 who received the YFV17D yellow fever vaccine.

The V gene is TRBV11-2, the J gene TRBJ1-5; no clear D. V shed 8 bases and J shed 4 bases, with 15 bases lying between them. This CDR3 is built from 14 residues. Per the germline V gene, CDR1 is SGHAT and CDR2 is FQNNGV. Here the CDR3 DNA reads TGTGCCAGCTTCATAAAAGGCGGGAATCAGCCCCAGCATTTT. It is translated as CASFIKGGNQPQHF.

This clonotype occurred a few times. The chain is built from TRBV7-9 and TRBJ2-6; 8 bases fit TRBD2. The CDR3 has 18 amino acids. Trimming at V came to 1 base and at J to 3 bases, leaving 8 bases not matched to a gene. The germline CDR1 and CDR2 sequences are SEHNR and FQNEAQ (reference sequence). The CDR3 protein is CASSLVRPAGVGANVLTF. For the CDR3, the DNA is TGTGCCAGCAGCTTAGTACGGCCAGCGGGGGTTGGGGCCAACGTCCTGACTTTC. The whole variable domain, filled in from reference TRBV7-9 and TRBJ2-6, reads DTGVSQNPRHKITKRGQNVTFRCDPISEHNRLYWYRQTLGQGPEFLTYFQNEAQLEKSRLLSDRFSAERPKGSFSTLEIQRTEQGDSAMYLCASSLVRPAGVGANVLTFGAGSRLTVL.

The chain combines TRBV6-5 with TRBJ2-3, with 7 nucleotides matching TRBD2. Germline values: CDR1 MNHEY, CDR2 SVGAGI. V shed 0 bases, J shed 4 bases, and the junction held 10 bases outside the gene matches. The CDR3 is 17 residues long. The CDR3 spells CASSYSSSGVIPDTQYF. The DNA for the CDR3 is TGTGCCAGCAGTTACTCATCGAGCGGGGTTATTCCAGATACGCAGTATTTT.

V and J are TRBV6-6 and TRBJ2-7; no reliable D call. Trimming took 10 bases from V and 0 from J, leaving 22 bases between them. This CDR3 has 16 residues. Looked up from germline, CDR1 is MNHNY and CDR2 is SVGAGI (reference sequence). The CDR3 loop is CATAWVGVSSSYEQYF. The DNA for the CDR3 is TGTGCCACAGCCTGGGTGGGCGTCTCAAGCTCCTACGAGCAGTACTTC.

V and J are TRBV7-9 and TRBJ1-1; D is uncertain. Germline-derived CDR1 and CDR2 are SEHNR and FQNEAQ (reference sequence). This CDR3 is built from 11 residues. V shed 5 bases and J shed 7 bases, with 8 bases lying between them. In DNA form, the CDR3 reads TGTGCCAGCAGCCCCTGGGGTGAAGCTTTCTTT. Translated, it gives CASSPWGEAFF.

This clonotype was seen ten or more times. The chain links TRBV7-9 to TRBJ1-2, with D unclear. Trimming took off 1 base at V and 2 bases at J, with 8 bases between the two ends. The CDR3 runs 14 residues. The germline CDR1 and CDR2 sequences are SEHNR and FQNEAQ (reference sequence). CDR3 DNA: TGTGCCAGCAGCTTAGGTACAGAGAACTATGGCTACACCTTC. Encoded protein: CASSLGTENYGYTF.

The V gene is TRBV21-1, the J gene TRBJ1-5; the table's D call, TRBD1, was not checked against the DNA. TRBV21-1 is a listed pseudogene. This CDR3 spans 13 amino acids. CDR3 nucleotides: TGTGCCAGCAGCGGGGACACCAATCAGCCCCAGCATTTT. Protein: CASSGDTNQPQHF.

This sequence joins TRBV7-9 and TRBJ2-7; no reliable D call. Trimming stripped 5 bases from V and 7 bases from J, with 24 bases between. Germline V gene sequence: CDR1 SEHNR, CDR2 FQNEAQ (reference sequence). CDR3 size: 16 residues. The CDR3: CASSDDEDESHVEQYV. The CDR3 region has the DNA TGTGCCAGCAGCGACGATGAGGACGAAAGTCACGTGGAGCAGTACGTC.

This clonotype was counted at least ten times. The chain carries TRBV7-9 and TRBJ1-1, with D unclear. This CDR3 region has 11 residues. V lost 4 bases and J lost 8, with 8 bases in between. Germline CDR1 reads SEHNR; CDR2 reads FQNEAQ (reference sequence). CDR3 loop: CASSSTGEAFF. The CDR3 region has the DNA TGTGCCAGCAGCTCAACGGGCGAAGCTTTCTTT.

The table lists this clonotype with a few counts. The genes are TRBV7-9 and TRBJ2-1, with D hard to call. Germline CDR1 is SEHNR and CDR2 is FQNEAQ (reference sequence). CDR3 length: 14 amino acids. V was pared by 11 bases and J by 4 bases, with 18 bases between. CDR3 nucleotide sequence: TGTGCCGTCCCCCGGCTTCAAATATACAATGAGCAGTTCTTC. The encoded protein is CAVPRLQIYNEQFF.

This clonotype was seen ten or more times. The CDR3 DNA reads as TGTGCCAGCGTGGAGGGGAACACCGGGGAGCTGTTTTTT. Translation gives CASVEGNTGELFF. The rearrangement joins TRBV6-5 to TRBJ2-2, with D tentatively TRBD2 (6 bases). Between the trimmed V and J ends, which lost 8 bases and 1 base, there was a span of 8 bases. CDR3 length: 13 amino acids. CDR1 is MNHEY, CDR2 SVGAGI, per germline.

The rearrangement uses TRBV12-3 or TRBV12-4 and TRBJ1-1; 10 bases line up with TRBD1. The CDR3 sequence is 16 residues long. V lost 5 bases, J lost 2 bases, and 8 bases stayed unmatched. The chain's CDR3 is CASSPRTGGYNTEAFF. The CDR3 bases are TGTGCCAGCAGTCCCAGGACAGGGGGATACAACACTGAAGCTTTCTTT.

The rearrangement uses TRBV5-5 and TRBJ2-7, with TRBD1 matching over 11 bases. The CDR3 has 15 amino acids. The trim removed 7 bases at V and 2 bases at J, leaving 8 bases unmatched. The germline CDR1 and CDR2 sequences are SGHKS and YYEKEE (reference sequence). CDR3 sequence: CASGGTGGRPYEQYV. Written as DNA, the CDR3 is TGTGCCAGCGGCGGGACAGGGGGGCGACCCTACGAGCAGTACGTC.

CDR3 protein: CASSYRSNEKLFF. CDR3 coding DNA: TGTGCCAGCAGTTATCGGTCAAATGAAAAACTGTTTTTT. This chain links TRBV6-5 with TRBJ1-4; D is uncertain. Germline values: CDR1 MNHEY, CDR2 SVGAGI. The CDR3 runs 13 residues. V was shortened by 3 bases and J by 5 bases, with 7 bases between the two germline ends.

The rearrangement joins TRBV27 to TRBJ1-6, with D possibly matching TRBD1 (6 bases). V shed 7 bases and J shed 10 bases, with 14 bases lying between them. This CDR3 is built from 13 residues. The germline V gene has CDR1 MNHEY and CDR2 SMNVEV (reference sequence). The CDR3 protein is CASTPGADSPLHF. The DNA of the CDR3 is TGTGCCAGCACCCCGGGGGCAGACTCACCCCTCCACTTT.

This clonotype was found many times. V and J are TRBV3-1 and TRBJ2-3; possible D gene TRBD2, 7 bases. V was cut by 8 bases and J by 6 bases, with 18 bases left in between. Germline V gene data show CDR1 as LGHDT and CDR2 as YNNKEL (reference sequence). The CDR3 extends over 14 amino acids. For the CDR3, the DNA is TGTGCCAGCGATACGGCGGGGGCAGGGGATACGCAGTATTTT. Protein: CASDTAGAGDTQYF.

A few counts support this clonotype. The rearrangement joins TRBV6-2 or TRBV6-3 to TRBJ2-7; D possibly matches TRBD1 or TRBD2 (5 bases each). Germline V gene data show CDR1 as MNHEY and CDR2 as SVGEGT. The CDR3 has 15 residues. Deletions cut 2 bases from V and 3 bases from J, with 14 bases between. CDR3 sequence (DNA): TGTGCCAGCAGTTACGGGGGAGAGGGGAACTACGAGCAGTACTTC. Its translation: CASSYGGEGNYEQYF.

A few counts support this clonotype. V gene TRBV4-1 combines with J gene TRBJ2-7; D is undetermined. Germline V lookup: CDR1 MGHRA, CDR2 YSYEKL. This CDR3 has 15 residues. V lost 1 base and J 2 bases, leaving 12 bases between the germline ends. The DNA for the CDR3 is TGCGCCAGCAGCCAAGTCTACGGTCCAACCTACGAGCAGTACGTC. This translates into CASSQVYGPTYEQYV.